Listed here are 21 T cell receptor beta chains from one sample, sequenced in a study of T cell repertoires in cytomegalovirus infection. For these receptors, no antigen is known. TCRdb reprocessed the reads with MiXCR, giving one entry per CDR3 protein. The repertoire holds fewer than 850,000 distinct CDR3 sequences, with 25% to 35% as singletons. This specimen was cultured CD8+ T cells from PBMCs, taken from culture after CMV antigen stimulation. The receptors were sampled from a human donor in good health (CMV status not recorded). Some clones in this sample may be carry-over from other donors' samples.

CDR3 sequence (DNA): TGTGCCCGTCTGCCGCAGGCCCGCGGAGGCAATCAGCCCCAGCATTTT. Its protein product is CARLPQARGGNQPQHF. The chain recombines TRBV7-9 with TRBJ1-5; D not certain. Germline lookup yields CDR1 SEHNR and CDR2 FQNEAQ (reference sequence). CDR3 length equals 16 residues. With 11 bases removed from V and 2 bases from J, the gap between germline ends came to 22 bases. Looking up the rest from reference TRBV7-9 and TRBJ1-5 gives the full variable domain: DTGVSQNPRHKITKRGQNVTFRCDPISEHNRLYWYRQTLGQGPEFLTYFQNEAQLEKSRLLSDRFSAERPKGSFSTLEIQRTEQGDSAMYLCARLPQARGGNQPQHFGDGTRLSIL.

This clonotype has a handful of counts. The rearrangement links TRBV7-6 to TRBJ1-1, with 10 bases identical to TRBD1. This CDR3 contains 14 residues. Per the germline V gene, CDR1 is SGHVS and CDR2 is FNYEAQ. Unmatched junction bases numbered 9, after V lost 5 bases and J lost 9 bases. The CDR3, as DNA: TGTGCCAGCAGCGCTGACAGGGGGCGAGGACAAGCTTTCTTT. Translation gives CASSADRGRGQAFF. Full variable domain (outside the CDR3, taken from reference TRBV7-6 and TRBJ1-1): GAGVSQSPRYKVTKRGQDVALRCDPISGHVSLYWYRQALGQGPEFLTYFNYEAQQDKSGLPNDRFSAERPEGSISTLTIQRTEQRDSAMYRCASSADRGRGQAFFGQGTRLTVV.

The rearrangement joins TRBV27 to TRBJ1-1; 12 nucleotides align to TRBD1. CDR3 length: 15 residues. With V trimmed by 5 bases and J by 6 bases, 7 bases remained unmatched. The germline gives CDR1 MNHEY, CDR2 SMNVEV (reference sequence). The CDR3 region is CASSPGTGGTPEAFF. DNA of the CDR3: TGTGCCAGCAGTCCCGGGACAGGGGGCACCCCTGAAGCTTTCTTT.

V usage is TRBV7-6 and J usage is TRBJ2-7, with TRBD1 as a possible D gene (5 bases). Germline CDR1 SGHVS, CDR2 FNYEAQ. CDR3 length equals 15 residues. Between the trimmed V and J ends, which lost 0 bases and 2 bases, there was a span of 11 bases. The CDR3 DNA follows: TGTGCCAGCAGCTTAGCGTTAGGGGCAGCCTACGAGCAGTACTTC. This encodes CASSLALGAAYEQYF.

The V and J genes are TRBV7-9 and TRBJ1-2, with 7 bases lining up with TRBD1. Trimming took 5 bases from V and 6 from J; bases not matched to a gene: 6. The CDR3 loop spans 13 amino acids. CDR1 SEHNR and CDR2 FQNEAQ come from the germline V gene (reference sequence). CDR3 nucleotide sequence: TGTGCCAGCAGCCACGACAGGGCAGATGGCTACACCTTC. Residues: CASSHDRADGYTF.

The table lists this clonotype with a few counts. This sequence joins TRBV7-9 and TRBJ2-3; 8 positions agree with TRBD1. The V segment lost 3 bases and the J segment 3 bases; nucleotides outside the gene matches: 8. The CDR3 has 16 amino acids. Germline V gene lookup returns CDR1 SEHNR and CDR2 FQNEAQ (reference sequence). CDR3 nucleotides: TGTGCCAGCAGCTTGTCGGCAGGGGGCATTACAGATACGCAGTATTTT. As protein: CASSLSAGGITDTQYF.

This chain links TRBV11-3 with TRBJ1-5; D not resolved. This CDR3 has 17 residues. V lost 9 bases and J 2 bases, leaving 23 bases between the germline ends. CDR1 and CDR2 from the germline V gene are SGHNT and YENEEA. CDR3 nucleotide sequence: TGTGCCAGACTTTCCGGCCAGATAGATAGGCGCAATCAGCCCCAGCATTTT. This gives the protein CARLSGQIDRRNQPQHF. The full variable domain, rest sourced from reference TRBV11-3 and TRBJ1-5, is EAGVVQSPRYKIIEKKQPVAFWCNPISGHNTLYWYLQNLGQGPELLIRYENEEAVDDSQLPKDRFSAERLKGVDSTLKIQPAELGDSAVYLCARLSGQIDRRNQPQHFGDGTRLSIL.

V usage is TRBV19 and J usage is TRBJ1-6; weak D call: TRBD1 (6 bases). The CDR3 runs to 16 residues. The germline CDR1 and CDR2 sequences are LNHDA and SQIVND (reference sequence). V shed 3 bases and J shed 4 bases, with 13 bases lying between them. CDR3 bases: TGTGCCAGTAGTATGCGGGGGCCACCTTATAATTCACCCCTCCACTTT. Its translation is CASSMRGPPYNSPLHF.

Worth noting for this clonotype: Compared with germline, one end of the junction differs, possibly owing to a read error. The CDR3 spells CASSQEGVLSYNSPLHF. CDR3 nucleotides: TGTGCCAGCAGCCAAGAAGGGGTACTCTCCTATAATTCACCCCTCCACTTT. This chain joins TRBV4-1 and TRBJ1-6, with D possibly being TRBD1 (5 bases). The CDR3 contains 17 residues. CDR1 and CDR2 from the germline V gene are MGHRA and YSYEKL.

This rearrangement joins TRBV9 to TRBJ1-2; 8 bases map to TRBD1. This CDR3 is 13 amino acids long. V gave up 4 bases and J gave up 7 bases; unmatched junction bases: 6. Germline loops: CDR1 SGDLS, CDR2 YYNGEE. The CDR3 is CASSPGGEVGYTF. As DNA, the CDR3 is TGTGCCAGCAGCCCAGGGGGCGAGGTTGGCTACACCTTC. Full variable domain (remainder filled in from reference TRBV9 and TRBJ1-2): DSGVTQTPKHLITATGQRVTLRCSPRSGDLSVYWYQQSLDQGLQFLIQYYNGEERAKGNILERFSAQQFPDLHSELNLSSLELGDSALYFCASSPGGEVGYTFGSGTRLTVV.

V usage is TRBV18 and J usage is TRBJ1-4; 7 nucleotides line up with TRBD1. CDR1 and CDR2 (germline): KGHSH, LQKENI. Losses at the gene ends were 3 bases for V and 6 bases for J; bases not matched to a gene: 4. The CDR3 has 14 residues. In DNA form, the CDR3 reads TGTGCCAGCTCACCGGGACAGAATTATGAAAAACTGTTTTTT. It yields the protein CASSPGQNYEKLFF.

This clonotype was seen more than once but under ten times. V usage is TRBV19 and J usage is TRBJ1-6, with 10 bases aligning to TRBD1. The CDR3 contains 14 residues. Germline V CDR1 and CDR2: LNHDA, SQIVND (reference sequence). V lost 5 bases, J lost 10 bases, and 5 bases stayed unmatched. CDR3 DNA: TGTGCCAGTAGTCCGGGGACAGGGGTCTCACCCCTCCACTTT. Translation gives CASSPGTGVSPLHF.

This clonotype was observed a handful of times. V usage is TRBV20-1 and J usage is TRBJ2-7, with 9 bases identical to TRBD1. CDR1 and CDR2 (germline): DFQATT, SNEGSKA (reference sequence). The CDR3 loop spans 15 amino acids. In nucleotides, the CDR3 is TGCAGTGCTAGATACCCGGGACAGGGCTCCCACGAGCAGTACGTC. Protein sequence: CSARYPGQGSHEQYV.

The chain has TRBV29-1 and TRBJ1-3; D gene ambiguous. V was pared by 2 bases and J by 1 base, with 6 bases between. The CDR3 extends over 13 amino acids. CDR1 SQVTM and CDR2 ANQGSEA come from the germline V gene. The CDR3 DNA is TGCAGCGTTGAATCGCTATCTGGAAACACCATATATTTT. The encoded protein is CSVESLSGNTIYF.

This sequence joins TRBV24-1 and TRBJ2-7; D remains ambiguous. The CDR3 spans 13 residues. Looked up from germline, CDR1 is KGHDR and CDR2 is SFDVKD. Trimming took 4 bases from V and 2 from J, leaving 8 bases between them. The CDR3 loop reads CATSEFITYEQYV. The CDR3 DNA sequence: TGTGCCACCAGTGAGTTTATCACCTACGAGCAGTACGTC.

This clonotype has ten or more counts. The chain recombines TRBV4-1 with TRBJ2-1; TRBD2 matches 10 bases. CDR1 is MGHRA, CDR2 YSYEKL, per germline. The CDR3 has 15 amino acids. J lost 4 bases, V lost 1 base, and 1 base had no gene match. This CDR3 is CASSQVAGGYNEQFF. In DNA form, the CDR3 reads TGCGCCAGCAGCCAAGTAGCGGGGGGATACAATGAGCAGTTCTTC.

The rearrangement uses TRBV7-3 and TRBJ2-1; 9 positions match TRBD1. In germline, CDR1 is SGHTA, CDR2 FQGTGA. The junction had 9 bases not matched to a gene; V was cut back by 6 bases and J by 9 bases. The length of the CDR3 is 14 residues. CDR3 protein: CASSRTGTGSEQFF. In DNA, the CDR3 is TGTGCCAGCAGTCGAACCGGGACAGGGAGTGAGCAGTTCTTC.

This chain links TRBV7-6 with TRBJ2-7, with D possibly matching TRBD2 (5 bases). The CDR3 runs 15 residues. The germline CDR1 and CDR2 sequences are SGHVS and FNYEAQ. CDR3 nucleotides: TGTGTCAGCAGCCCGGGAACTCACGGCACCTACGAGCAGTACGTC. It encodes CVSSPGTHGTYEQYV.

This clonotype was counted a few times. This chain joins TRBV11-2 and TRBJ2-2, with 12 positions matching TRBD2. Germline-derived CDR1 and CDR2 are SGHAT and FQNNGV. The trim removed 5 bases at V and 4 bases at J, leaving 5 bases unmatched. The CDR3 extends over 16 amino acids. CDR3 region: CASSPRTSGVTGELFF. The CDR3 region has the DNA TGTGCCAGCAGCCCCCGGACTAGCGGGGTCACCGGGGAGCTGTTTTTT.

This clonotype is termed medium-sized. The chain combines TRBV28 with TRBJ2-3; 11 bases agree with TRBD1. V lost 5 bases and J lost 5; bases outside the gene matches: 6. The CDR3 runs to 15 residues. Per germline, CDR1 MDHEN and CDR2 SYDVKM. CDR3: CASSTPGQGVDTQYF. CDR3 DNA sequence: TGTGCCAGCAGTACTCCGGGACAGGGGGTAGATACGCAGTATTTT.

The V gene is TRBV20-1, the J gene TRBJ2-1; D gene uncertain. The germline V gene has CDR1 DFQATT and CDR2 SNEGSKA (reference sequence). Trimming shortened V by 3 bases and J by 7 bases, and 4 bases separated the two germline ends. The CDR3 covers 10 residues. The CDR3 spells CSARRNEQFF. Written as DNA, the CDR3 is TGCAGTGCTAGGCGAAATGAGCAGTTCTTC.